This TCR beta chain was sequenced in a study of T cell responses to AZD1222 COVID-19 vaccine. The wider study: Researchers grouped second doses given at about 4 or about 12 weeks into one pool. Study results and limitations: Clonal diversity was possibly underestimated, and the donors were mostly white British, with more females. Increases in Spike-specific TCR breadth and depth were seen after two AZD1222 doses. Recipients of AZD1222 seropositive at baseline numbered only 6 or 7.

To note about this clone: The target antigen is unknown.

The CDR3 is made up of 13 amino acids. Looked up from germline, CDR1 is SGHNT and CDR2 is YENEEA. Trimming took off 5 bases at V and 3 bases at J, with 8 bases between the two ends. Using immunoSEQ multiplex PCR, the repertoire was profiled, and TCRdb retains in-frame clones only, with some absent. The table has approximately 100,000 clones, nearly 90% seen once. The sequenced sample was peripheral blood, obtained on day 0 of AZD1222 vaccination. The chain joins TRBV11-3 to TRBJ1-5; D uncertain. The receptor was derived from an adult in good health. The CDR3 DNA is TGTGCCAGCAGCGCGGACCCCAATCAGCCCCAGCATTTT. It specifies CASSADPNQPQHF.